This TCR beta chain was profiled in a study of CD8+CD57+ T cells in acquired aplastic anemia. Across the study: The DNA of sorted CD4+ and CD8+ cells averaged roughly 3.2 ug.

Before being chosen for sequencing, patients had shown CD8+CD57+ cell expansion by flow cytometry. The TCR beta profiling, which covered VDJ combination and CDR3 sequence, was carried out using genomic DNA as the template. A single record per CDR3 protein comes from TCRdb applying MiXCR to the reads. The sample consists of over 150,000 distinct CDR3 sequences, around 63% of them appearing once. The TCR was taken from a human donor with aplastic anemia. Sequencing was done on a sample of sorted CD4+, CD8+, or CD8+CD57+ T cells (not recorded which) from PBMCs.

The CDR3 region is CASSQEVGEGHEKLFF. For the CDR3, the DNA is TGTGCCAGCAGCCAAGAAGTCGGGGAGGGTCATGAAAAACTGTTTTTT. The chain is built from TRBV4-2 and TRBJ1-4, with unresolved D. The V gene's germline CDR1 is LGHNA and CDR2 YNFKEQ. The length of the CDR3 is 16 residues. V shed 0 bases and J shed 6 bases, with 14 bases lying between them.